A single sample gave rise to the 8 T cell receptor beta chains below, sequenced in a study of tissue T cells after allogeneic stem cell transplantation. Time point here: mouse harvest day 14 after allogeneic transplant. Mouse grafts combined 10^7 T-cell-depleted bone marrow cells with 10^6 splenic CD5+ T cells. Assay: immunoSEQ multiplex PCR; the TCRdb copy retains only in-frame clones and omits some. The data hold fewer than 2,000 clones, with roughly 44% observed a single time. Sequencing was carried out using spleen. The receptors were sampled from a female BALB/c mouse given C57BL/6 T cells with graft-versus-host disease after an allogeneic hematopoietic cell transplant.

This clone came up a few times. The gene symbols are mouse symbols. Incomplete CDR3 DNA: TGTGCCAGCAGTCTGGAGAATTCTGGAAATACGCTCTAT. Translated, it gives CASSLENSGNTLY. In full, the CDR3 reads CASSLENSGNTLYF. The J gene is TRBJ1-3, the V gene TRBV26; no definite D call. The read stops 1 residue short of the end of the CDR3; the missing end is completed from the germline J gene. The CDR3 sequence is 14 residues long. Germline assignment: CDR1 KGHPV and CDR2 FQNQEV (reference sequence). With 2 bases removed from V and 0 bases from J, the gap between germline ends came to 5 bases.

This clone was detected a few times. The listed genes are named as in mouse. Coverage ceases 1 residue before the CDR3 finishes, and the germline J gene fills in the end. The V and J genes are TRBV21 and TRBJ1-5, with D perhaps TRBD1 (6 bases). TRBV21 belongs to the ORF category, with a function that is uncertain. The CDR3 has 14 residues. Trimming took 6 bases from V and 0 from J, leaving 9 bases between them. CDR3 region: CASRDRNNNQAPLF. The sequenced CDR3 bases are TGTGCTAGCAGGGACAGAAATAACAACCAGGCTCCGCTT.

This clone is categorized as large. Gene names and germline match the mouse. The CDR3 extends 1 residue past the end of the read, so its final part is completed from the germline J gene. V usage is TRBV13-1 and J usage is TRBJ2-7; the D is unclear. This CDR3 contains 11 residues. The ends were cut back, 2 bases at V and 9 bases at J, with 9 bases in the middle. Germline V gene sequence: CDR1 NSHNY, CDR2 SYGAGN. The CDR3 reads CASSDASGQYF. Incomplete CDR3 DNA: TGTGCCAGCAGTGACGCTTCGGGACAGTAC.

This clone occurred a few times. Mouse germline and gene names are used. The read terminates 1 residue ahead of where the CDR3 ends, so the germline J gene completes it. This chain links TRBV13-1 with TRBJ2-1; 9 nucleotides align to TRBD1. The trim removed 4 bases at V and 5 bases at J, leaving 4 bases unmatched. CDR3 length: 14 amino acids. CDR1 and CDR2 from the germline V gene are NSHNY and SYGAGN. CDR3: CASSLQGAHAEQFF. Incomplete CDR3 DNA: TGTGCCAGCAGTTTACAGGGGGCGCATGCTGAGCAGTTC.

Concerning this clone: The germline and genes are mouse ones. The observed sequence ends 1 residue before the CDR3 terminus, with the missing tail filled in from the germline J gene. The chain is built from TRBV13-1 and TRBJ2-4; no definite D call. V was trimmed by 1 base and J by 7 bases, leaving 4 bases between them. In germline, CDR1 is NSHNY, CDR2 SYGAGN. This CDR3 spans 11 amino acids. Incomplete CDR3 DNA: TGTGCCAGCAGTGATCGGGACACCTTGTAC. This gives the protein CASSDRDTLY. The CDR3 reads in full as CASSDRDTLYF.

As to this clone: Mouse gene names and germline throughout. The CDR3 is CASSGGNTGQLYF. CDR3 bases read: TGTGCCAGCAGTGGGGGGAACACCGGGCAGCTCTAC. V usage is TRBV13-1 and J usage is TRBJ2-2; D possibly uses TRBD1 or TRBD2 (5 bases each). The read finishes 1 residue shy of the CDR3 end, and the germline J gene is used to complete it. V lost 3 bases, J lost 2 bases, and 5 bases lay in between. Germline-derived CDR1 and CDR2 are NSHNY and SYGAGN. This CDR3 has 13 amino acids.

About this clone: Genes and germline come from the mouse. The CDR3 end lies 1 residue beyond the end of the read and is filled in from the germline J gene. The chain couples TRBV12-1 to TRBJ2-3, with 12 bases that match TRBD2. V was clipped by 3 bases and J by 6 bases; unmatched bases: 6. CDR3 length equals 15 residues. Germline CDR1 and CDR2: SGHSN and HYEKVE. The CDR3 loop reads CASSDRDWGVETLYF. CDR3 DNA (partial): TGTGCCAGCTCTGACCGGGACTGGGGGGTGGAAACGCTGTAT.

On this clone itself: Here the gene names and germline are mouse. The sequenced fragment ends 1 residue before the CDR3 boundary, so the rest is inferred from the germline J gene. The chain employs TRBV12-2 and TRBJ2-7, with TRBD2 matching over 11 bases. The CDR3 contains 14 residues. The germline V gene encodes CDR1 SGHLS and CDR2 HYDKME. Trimming removed 4 bases from V and 4 bases from J; junction bases left unmatched: 5. Incomplete CDR3 DNA: TGTGCCAGCTCCACCGGGACTGGGGGTTATGAACAGTAC. Translated, it gives CASSTGTGGYEQY. The entire CDR3 reads CASSTGTGGYEQYF.